A selection of T cell receptor beta chains follows, all from one sample in a study of T cell repertoires in cytomegalovirus infection. Which antigens these TCRs recognize remains unknown. TCRdb re-derived calls from the reads in MiXCR, one entry per CDR3 protein. The sample records about 890,000 distinct CDR3 sequences, approximately 31% being singletons. Sample: cultured CD8+ T cells from PBMCs, taken from culture after CMV antigen stimulation. The origin of the receptors is a human donor in good health (CMV status not recorded). Some clones in this sample may be carry-over from other donors' samples. CDR3s include the opening cysteine and the closing phenylalanine or tryptophan. A D gene is named only where the DNA matches it firmly. The size of a clone is reported for some rows only, either as once, few or many, or as a class for expanded clones.

d_call clone_size j_call v_call cdr3_aa cdr3_nt
NA few TRBJ2-1 TRBV27 CASSFGLSNNEQFF TGTGCCAGCAGTTTTGGGCTCAGTAACAATGAGCAGTTCTTC
NA few TRBJ2-1 TRBV12-3/TRBV12-4 CASSLALRDTSRTPGVYNEQFF TGTGCCAGCAGTTTAGCATTAAGGGACACCTCAAGGACCCCCGGGGTGTACAATGAGCAGTTCTTC
NA many TRBJ2-5 TRBV7-6 CASSRSQRVQETQYF TGTGCCAGCAGCCGCTCGCAGCGAGTACAAGAGACCCAGTACTTC
TRBD2 few TRBJ2-5 TRBV7-9 CASSIAGWPGKETQYF TGTGCCAGCAGTATAGCGGGGTGGCCGGGGAAAGAGACCCAGTACTTC
NA NA TRBJ1-4 TRBV7-4 CASSVPGSLNEKLFF TGTGCCAGCAGCGTACCAGGGTCCCTTAATGAAAAACTGTTTTTT
NA many TRBJ2-3 TRBV7-6 CASSLNGGGRDTQYF TGTGCCAGCAGCTTAAACGGGGGTGGTAGGGATACGCAGTATTTT
NA NA TRBJ1-1 TRBV6-2/TRBV6-3 CASSYELYGAFF TGTGCCAGCAGCTACGAGTTATACGGAGCTTTCTTT
TRBD2 NA TRBJ2-5 TRBV6-2/TRBV6-3 CASSYLRTSRAETQYF TGTGCCAGCAGTTACCTCCGGACTAGCCGCGCAGAGACCCAGTACTTC
NA few TRBJ1-2 TRBV20-1 CSAGAQYSGYTF TGCAGTGCTGGGGCCCAATATAGTGGCTACACCTTC
TRBD2 NA TRBJ2-3 TRBV7-8 CASSRTSGVVDTQYF TGTGCCAGCAGCCGGACTAGCGGGGTAGTGGATACGCAGTATTTT
NA many TRBJ2-2 TRBV7-6 CASSWGEGFRSTGELFF TGTGCCAGCAGCTGGGGCGAAGGGTTCCGGAGCACCGGGGAGCTGTTTTTT
NA few TRBJ2-2 TRBV7-9 CASSPPGPGELFF TGTGCCAGCAGCCCCCCCGGCCCCGGGGAGCTGTTTTTT
NA NA TRBJ1-4 TRBV7-6 CASSSPPGQEKLFF TGTGCCAGCAGCTCCCCCCCGGGACAAGAAAAACTGTTTTTT
TRBD1 NA TRBJ2-1 TRBV14 CASSHRTGGAIYNEQFF TGTGCCAGCAGCCACAGGACAGGGGGCGCAATATACAATGAGCAGTTCTTC
NA NA TRBJ1-2 TRBV7-9 CASTYGGADYGYTF TGTGCCAGCACCTATGGGGGGGCCGACTATGGCTACACCTTC
NA NA TRBJ2-7 TRBV5-1 CASTPTTEPYEQYF TGCGCCAGCACCCCCACCACTGAACCCTACGAGCAGTACTTC
NA NA TRBJ1-1 TRBV19 CASSVMGNTEAFF TGTGCCAGTAGTGTCATGGGGAACACTGAAGCTTTCTTT
NA NA TRBJ2-7 TRBV25-1 CASSDRGRAYEQYF TGTGCCAGCAGTGATAGGGGCAGGGCCTACGAGCAGTACTTC
NA few TRBJ1-2 TRBV19 CASSIRGGYGYTF TGTGCCAGTAGTATTCGGGGAGGCTATGGCTACACCTTC
TRBD1 few TRBJ2-7 TRBV5-4 CASSIGQGAIYEQYF TGTGCCAGCAGCATAGGTCAGGGGGCAATCTACGAGCAGTACTTC
TRBD1 once TRBJ1-3 TRBV27 CASSPTGGSRNTIYF TGTGCCAGCAGCCCGACAGGGGGGTCAAGGAACACCATATATTTT
NA many TRBJ2-2 TRBV6-1 CASSAEGNTGELFF TGTGCCAGCAGTGCGGAGGGGAACACCGGGGAGCTGTTTTTT
NA few TRBJ1-4 TRBV6-1 CASSEDWYLRREKLFF TGTGCCAGCAGTGAAGATTGGTACCTACGAAGGGAAAAACTGTTTTTT
TRBD2 many TRBJ2-4 TRBV7-2 CASSLGLAGALPKYF TGTGCCAGCAGCTTAGGCCTAGCGGGGGCCTTACCGAAGTACTTC
TRBD1 NA TRBJ1-2 TRBV2 CASNRQGESMDGYTF TGTGCCAGCAACCGACAGGGGGAATCGATGGATGGCTACACCTTC
TRBD2 NA TRBJ2-1 TRBV2 CVRGAGAYNEQFF TGTGTCAGGGGAGCGGGGGCCTACAATGAGCAGTTCTTC
NA NA TRBJ1-3 TRBV13 CASDSEGNTIYF TGTGCCAGCGACAGCGAGGGAAACACCATATATTTT
NA NA TRBJ1-2 TRBV7-8 CASSLVRSGYGYTF TGTGCCAGCAGCTTAGTCCGCTCAGGGTATGGCTACACCTTC
TRBD1 NA TRBJ2-1 TRBV20-1 CSAPSGTGFDEQFF TGCAGTGCTCCGAGCGGGACAGGGTTCGATGAGCAGTTCTTC
NA few TRBJ2-3 TRBV19 CASSISDLVRTDTQYF TGTGCCAGTAGTATATCGGATCTAGTTCGCACAGATACGCAGTATTTT
NA NA TRBJ2-1 TRBV12-3/TRBV12-4 CAIILDRTYNEQFF TGTGCCATCATACTGGACCGAACCTACAATGAGCAGTTCTTC
NA many TRBJ1-2 TRBV7-6 CASSLGLSGYGYTF TGTGCCAGCAGCTTAGGGCTGTCTGGCTATGGCTACACCTTC
NA few TRBJ2-5 TRBV6-1 CASSEAGVSVLIQYF TGTGCCAGCAGTGAAGCGGGGGTGAGCGTGCTGATCCAGTACTTC
TRBD2 few TRBJ2-7 TRBV2 CASSDYGTSGGSSYEQYF TGTGCCAGCAGTGATTACGGGACTAGCGGGGGGAGCTCCTACGAGCAGTACTTC
NA few TRBJ2-1 TRBV6-1 CASSLGTMSSYNEQFF TGTGCCAGCAGTTTAGGGACGATGAGCTCCTACAATGAGCAGTTCTTC
NA NA TRBJ2-2 TRBV7-2 CASSLHPTGNTGELFF TGTGCCAGCAGCTTACACCCGACAGGAAACACCGGGGAGCTGTTTTTT
TRBD1 NA TRBJ1-1 TRBV15 CATSRRTGANTEAFF TGTGCCACCAGCAGGCGGACAGGGGCGAACACTGAAGCTTTCTTT
TRBD2 NA TRBJ2-3 TRBV4-2 CASSQEGGNEDTQYF TGTGCCAGCAGCCAAGAGGGAGGGAATGAAGATACGCAGTATTTT
TRBD2 NA TRBJ2-2 TRBV9 CASRPTGSGGPNTGELFF TGTGCCAGCAGGCCGACGGGTAGCGGGGGGCCTAACACCGGGGAGCTGTTTTTT
NA few TRBJ2-3 TRBV6-5 CASAQADTQYF TGTGCCAGCGCACAGGCAGATACGCAGTATTTT
NA many TRBJ1-3 TRBV7-2 CASSPLVGAGGNTIYF TGTGCCAGCAGCCCTCTCGTGGGGGCAGGTGGAAACACCATATATTTT
TRBD1 NA TRBJ2-2 TRBV29-1 CSALGNTGGAPGELFF TGCAGCGCGCTGGGAAACACAGGGGGCGCCCCCGGGGAGCTGTTTTTT